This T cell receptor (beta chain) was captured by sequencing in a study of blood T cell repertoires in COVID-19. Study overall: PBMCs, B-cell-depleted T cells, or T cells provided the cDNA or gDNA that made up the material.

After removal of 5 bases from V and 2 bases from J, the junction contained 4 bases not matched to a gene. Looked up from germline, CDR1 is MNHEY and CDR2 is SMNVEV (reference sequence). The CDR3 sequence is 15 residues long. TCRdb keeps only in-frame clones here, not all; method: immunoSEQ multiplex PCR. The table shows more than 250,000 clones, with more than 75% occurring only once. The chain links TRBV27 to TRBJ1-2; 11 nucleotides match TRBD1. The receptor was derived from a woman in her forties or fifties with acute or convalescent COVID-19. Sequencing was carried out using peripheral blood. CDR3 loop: CASSPGTGGNYGYTF. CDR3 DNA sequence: TGTGCCAGCAGTCCTGGGACAGGGGGGAACTATGGCTACACCTTC.